This T cell receptor (beta chain) comes out of a study of T cell responses to AZD1222 COVID-19 vaccine. Study at large: Pooled samples include second doses given at about 4 or 12 weeks.

V lost 1 base and J lost 6; bases outside the gene matches: 9. Per the germline V gene, CDR1 is LGHNA and CDR2 is YSLEER. The CDR3 spans 16 residues. Here immunoSEQ multiplex PCR was the method, and the copy in TCRdb shows in-frame clones only, minus some. The sample has more than 100,000 clones; over 90% are singletons. This clone was detected once. What it binds is unknown. Study-level results: It was only a handful of AZD1222 recipients who were seropositive at baseline.

The genes are TRBV4-3 and TRBJ2-3, with TRBD2 identical over 8 bases. The TCR comes from an adult in good health. Here the sequenced sample was peripheral blood, taken on day 0 of AZD1222 vaccination. CDR3 sequence: CASSQAASGGPDTQYF. The CDR3, as DNA: TGCGCCAGCAGCCAAGCGGCCAGCGGGGGACCTGATACGCAGTATTTT.